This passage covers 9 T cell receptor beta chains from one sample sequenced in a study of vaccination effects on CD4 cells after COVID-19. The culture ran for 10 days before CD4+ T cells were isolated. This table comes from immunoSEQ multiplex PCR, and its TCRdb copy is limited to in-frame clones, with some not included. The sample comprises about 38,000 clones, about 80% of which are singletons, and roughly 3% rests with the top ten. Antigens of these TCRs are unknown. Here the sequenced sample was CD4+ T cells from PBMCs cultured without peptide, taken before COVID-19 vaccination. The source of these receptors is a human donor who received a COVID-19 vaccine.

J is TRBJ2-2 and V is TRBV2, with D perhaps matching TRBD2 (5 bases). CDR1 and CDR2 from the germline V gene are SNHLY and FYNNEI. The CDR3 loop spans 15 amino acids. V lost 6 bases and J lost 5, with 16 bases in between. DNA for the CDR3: TGTGCCAGCAGATGGGTAGCGACGGAAACCGGGGAGCTGTTTTTT. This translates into CASRWVATETGELFF.

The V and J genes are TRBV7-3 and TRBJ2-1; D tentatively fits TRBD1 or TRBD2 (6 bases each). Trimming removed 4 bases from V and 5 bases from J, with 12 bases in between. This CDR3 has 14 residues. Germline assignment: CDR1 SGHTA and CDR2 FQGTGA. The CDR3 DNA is TGTGCCAGCAGCTCCGTGAGGGGGGACAATGAGCAGTTCTTC. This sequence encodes CASSSVRGDNEQFF.

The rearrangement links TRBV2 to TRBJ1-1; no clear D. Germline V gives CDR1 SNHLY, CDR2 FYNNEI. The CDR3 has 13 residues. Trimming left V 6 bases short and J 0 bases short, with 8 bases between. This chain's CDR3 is CASSGQLNTEAFF. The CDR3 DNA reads TGTGCCAGCAGCGGTCAGTTGAACACTGAAGCTTTCTTT.

The CDR3 is CASSLYNEQFF. CDR3 DNA: TGTGCCAGCAGTTTATACAATGAGCAGTTCTTC. The chain combines TRBV12-3 or TRBV12-4 with TRBJ2-1; no clear D. The V end lost 2 bases, the J end lost 4 bases, and 0 bases lay between the germline ends. The CDR3 is 11 amino acids.

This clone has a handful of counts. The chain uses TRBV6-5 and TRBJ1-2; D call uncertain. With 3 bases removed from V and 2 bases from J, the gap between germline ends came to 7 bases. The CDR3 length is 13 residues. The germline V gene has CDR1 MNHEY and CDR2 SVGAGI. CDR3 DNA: TGTGCCAGCAGTTATGGAGGGAACTATGGCTACACCTTC. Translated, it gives CASSYGGNYGYTF.

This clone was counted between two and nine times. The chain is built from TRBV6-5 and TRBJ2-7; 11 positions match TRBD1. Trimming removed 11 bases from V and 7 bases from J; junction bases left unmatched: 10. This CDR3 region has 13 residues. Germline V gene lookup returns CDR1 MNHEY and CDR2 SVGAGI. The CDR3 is CAHRGQGASEQYV. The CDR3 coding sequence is TGTGCCCACCGAGGACAGGGGGCGAGTGAGCAGTACGTC.

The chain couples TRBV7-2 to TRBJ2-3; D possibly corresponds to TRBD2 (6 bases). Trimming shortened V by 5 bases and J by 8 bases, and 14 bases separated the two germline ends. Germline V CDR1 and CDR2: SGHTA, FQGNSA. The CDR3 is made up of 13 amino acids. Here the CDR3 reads CASSGDGGPTQYF. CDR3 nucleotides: TGTGCCAGCAGCGGTGACGGGGGTCCTACGCAGTATTTT.

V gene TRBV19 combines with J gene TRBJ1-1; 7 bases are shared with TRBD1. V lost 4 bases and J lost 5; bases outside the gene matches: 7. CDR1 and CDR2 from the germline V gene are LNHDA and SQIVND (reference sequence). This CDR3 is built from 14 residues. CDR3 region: CASSSRQGRTEAFF. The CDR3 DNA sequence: TGTGCCAGTAGTAGCCGACAGGGAAGAACTGAAGCTTTCTTT.

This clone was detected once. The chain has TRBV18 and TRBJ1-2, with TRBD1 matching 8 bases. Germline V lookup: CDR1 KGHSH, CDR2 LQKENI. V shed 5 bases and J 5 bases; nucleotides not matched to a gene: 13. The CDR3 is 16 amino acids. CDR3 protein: CASSAYSPGTGYGYTF. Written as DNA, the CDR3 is TGTGCCAGCTCAGCATATTCTCCCGGGACAGGATATGGCTACACCTTC.